Following are 11 T cell receptor beta chains from one sample sequenced in a study of T cell responses to AZD1222 COVID-19 vaccine. Libraries were prepared by immunoSEQ multiplex PCR; TCRdb keeps only in-frame clonotypes and omits some of them. The sample shows about 150,000 clones, about 91% of them seen only once. The sequencing here drew on peripheral blood, taken on day 0 of AZD1222 vaccination. These receptors were collected from an adult in good health.

The V and J genes are TRBV14 and TRBJ2-7; D tentatively fits TRBD1 or TRBD2 (5 bases each). Germline V gene lookup returns CDR1 SGHDN and CDR2 FVKESK. Trimming removed 1 base at V and 7 bases at J, with 17 bases between. This CDR3 spans 15 amino acids. The chain's CDR3 is CASSQARGASGEQYF. The CDR3 DNA follows: TGTGCCAGCAGCCAAGCCCGGGGCGCCTCGGGGGAGCAGTACTTC.

The chain recombines TRBV28 with TRBJ2-1; a weak D match, TRBD2 (6 bases). From germline, CDR1 is MDHEN and CDR2 SYDVKM. V lost 2 bases to trimming and J lost 7 bases, with 12 bases between them. The CDR3 is made up of 14 amino acids. This chain's CDR3 is CASSLVSGSNEQFF. CDR3 nucleotide sequence: TGTGCCAGCAGTTTAGTCTCCGGGAGTAATGAGCAGTTCTTC.

This chain connects TRBV6-5 to TRBJ1-5; the D gene is possibly TRBD1 (5 bases). This CDR3 has 15 residues. The germline V gene has CDR1 MNHEY and CDR2 SVGAGI. Deletions cut 8 bases from V and 5 bases from J, with 19 bases between. CDR3 sequence (DNA): TGTGCCAGCCGCCCGTTAGGGAGGGGTGATCAGCCCCAGCATTTT. This encodes CASRPLGRGDQPQHF.

The chain carries TRBV7-3 and TRBJ2-3; 8 nucleotides line up with TRBD2. V lost 5 bases, J lost 4 bases, and 11 bases stayed unmatched. The CDR3 spans 16 residues. The germline V gene has CDR1 SGHTA and CDR2 FQGTGA. CDR3 coding DNA: TGTGCCAGCAGCCCCAAATCTAGCGGGTTGGCAGATACGCAGTATTTT. It encodes CASSPKSSGLADTQYF. Based on the CDR3 plus reference TRBV7-3 and TRBJ2-3, the full variable domain is GAGVSQTPSNKVTEKGKYVELRCDPISGHTALYWYRQSLGQGPEFLIYFQGTGAADDSGLPNDRFFAVRPEGSVSTLKIQRTERGDSAVYLCASSPKSSGLADTQYFGPGTRLTVL.

The rearrangement links TRBV7-9 to TRBJ2-1, with no clear D. Deletions cut 1 base from V and 4 bases from J, with 11 bases between. CDR1 SEHNR and CDR2 FQNEAQ come from the germline V gene (reference sequence). The CDR3 loop spans 15 amino acids. The CDR3 loop is CASSLERTAYNEQFF. The CDR3 coding sequence is TGTGCCAGCAGCTTAGAGAGGACGGCATACAATGAGCAGTTCTTC. The complete variable domain, with remaining parts taken from reference TRBV7-9 and TRBJ2-1, reads DTGVSQNPRHKITKRGQNVTFRCDPISEHNRLYWYRQTLGQGPEFLTYFQNEAQLEKSRLLSDRFSAERPKGSFSTLEIQRTEQGDSAMYLCASSLERTAYNEQFFGPGTRLTVL.

The rearrangement uses TRBV5-1 and TRBJ1-3; D is unclear. The CDR3 is 13 amino acids. CDR1 and CDR2 (germline): SGHRS, YFSETQ. Trimming took off 3 bases at V and 8 bases at J, with 12 bases between the two ends. The CDR3 DNA follows: TGCGCCAGCAGCTCCGGAACGGAAGACACCATATATTTT. The encoded protein is CASSSGTEDTIYF.

The chain joins TRBV19 to TRBJ1-1; a possible D gene is TRBD1 (6 bases). Germline CDR1 LNHDA, CDR2 SQIVND (reference sequence). The V and J ends lost 4 bases and 8 bases respectively, with 11 bases between them. This CDR3 spans 12 amino acids. CDR3 DNA sequence: TGTGCCAGTAGTAGTCTTGACAGGGAAGCTTTCTTT. Translating it yields CASSSLDREAFF.

This rearrangement joins TRBV7-8 to TRBJ1-2; 12 nucleotides line up with TRBD1. The CDR3 has 16 amino acids. Trimming took 5 bases from V and 4 from J; bases not matched to a gene: 8. Germline assignment: CDR1 SGHVS and CDR2 FQNEAQ. The CDR3 bases are TGTGCCAGCAGCCGGCCAGGGACAGGGGGCGCCTATGGCTACACCTTC. Translating it yields CASSRPGTGGAYGYTF.

This chain joins TRBV2 and TRBJ2-2; 7 bases map to TRBD2. Germline trimming cut 7 bases from V and 0 bases from J; bases unmatched to any gene: 5. CDR3 length equals 15 residues. Germline loops: CDR1 SNHLY, CDR2 FYNNEI. CDR3 nucleotides: TGTGCCAGCAAACGGACTAGTGCGAACACCGGGGAGCTGTTTTTT. It encodes CASKRTSANTGELFF.

This chain connects TRBV13 to TRBJ2-3; a weak D match, TRBD1 (5 bases). The V gene lost 5 bases and the J gene lost 2 bases, with 14 bases spanning the gap. The CDR3 extends over 15 amino acids. Germline V gene lookup returns CDR1 PRHDT and CDR2 FYEKMQ (reference sequence). CDR3 nucleotide sequence: TGTGCCAGCAGCAGCGACAGACAACACACAGATACGCAGTATTTT. This sequence encodes CASSSDRQHTDTQYF.

V and J are TRBV4-1 and TRBJ1-4; D is unclear. V was shortened by 1 base and J by 5 bases, with 11 bases between the two germline ends. Germline V lookup: CDR1 MGHRA, CDR2 YSYEKL. The CDR3 runs 15 residues. Here the CDR3 reads CASSQVASPNEKLFF. The CDR3 DNA is TGCGCCAGCAGCCAAGTGGCATCCCCAAATGAAAAACTGTTTTTT.